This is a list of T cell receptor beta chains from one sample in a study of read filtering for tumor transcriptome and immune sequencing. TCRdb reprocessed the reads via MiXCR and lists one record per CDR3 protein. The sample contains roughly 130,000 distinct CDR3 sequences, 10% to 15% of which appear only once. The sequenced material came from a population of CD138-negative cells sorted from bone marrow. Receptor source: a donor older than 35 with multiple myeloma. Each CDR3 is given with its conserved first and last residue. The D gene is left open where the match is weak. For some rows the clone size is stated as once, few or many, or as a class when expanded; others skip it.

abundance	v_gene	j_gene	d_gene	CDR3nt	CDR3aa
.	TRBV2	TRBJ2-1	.	TGTGCCAGCAGTGAAGGGGGGCGTTGGCGGGACCACCCCAATGAGCAGTTCTTC	CASSEGGRWRDHPNEQFF
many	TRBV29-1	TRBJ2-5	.	TGCAGCGTTGTGGAGCAAGAGACCCAGTACTTC	CSVVEQETQYF
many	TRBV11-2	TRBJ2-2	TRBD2	TGTGCCAGCAGCTGGAGACTAGCGGGGGGCCTTAACACCGGGGAGCTGTTTTTT	CASSWRLAGGLNTGELFF
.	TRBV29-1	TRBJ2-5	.	TGCAGCGTTGTTCGCGGGACAGCCCAAGAGACCCAGTACTTC	CSVVRGTAQETQYF
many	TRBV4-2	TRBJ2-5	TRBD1	TGTGCCAGCAGCCAAGATCGGACAGGGGGCCTGCAAGAGACCCAGTACTTC	CASSQDRTGGLQETQYF
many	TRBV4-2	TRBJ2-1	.	TGTGCCAGCAGCCGGGGGGCCCCCTCCGCGGGAGAGAGTGAGCAGTTCTTC	CASSRGAPSAGESEQFF
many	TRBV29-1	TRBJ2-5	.	TGCAGCGTTGTGCCCAGGGGAGAGACCCAGTACTTC	CSVVPRGETQYF
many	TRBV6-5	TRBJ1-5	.	TGTGCCAGCAGTAATCACGGCAATCAGCCCCAGCATTTT	CASSNHGNQPQHF
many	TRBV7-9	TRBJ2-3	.	TGTGCCAGCAGACATGCGCGACAGGACAACACAGATACGCAGTATTTT	CASRHARQDNTDTQYF
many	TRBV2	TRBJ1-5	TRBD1	TGCGCCAGCAGCAAGGGACAGAGCAATCAGCCCCAGCATTTT	CASSKGQSNQPQHF